This passage covers 10 T cell receptor beta chains from one sample sequenced in a study of blood T cell repertoires in COVID-19 (TCRdb year 2020). Library creation used the immunoSEQ multiplex PCR assay. As stored in TCRdb, this immuneACCESS dataset retains in-frame rearrangements with V and J assigned. A fraction of the clones does not appear; measured against another copy, unresolved V genes explain less than half of the discrepancy, and the remainder lacks a known reason. The sample includes about 45,000 clones, with 75% to 85% observed a single time. Of the sample, 8% to 9% is held by the ten largest clones. Source material: peripheral blood. The receptors were gathered from a man aged 80 or over in a cohort sampled during active COVID-19.

This rearrangement joins TRBV5-6 to TRBJ2-7; maybe TRBD1 (6 bases). Germline CDR1 SGHDT, CDR2 YYEEEE. Between the trimmed V and J ends, which lost 4 bases and 3 bases, there was a span of 11 bases. The CDR3 covers 13 residues. The chain's CDR3 is CASSPRTVYEQYF. The CDR3 DNA reads TGTGCCAGCAGCCCCCGGACAGTCTACGAGCAGTACTTC.

This clone was seen a few times. The V gene is TRBV27, the J gene TRBJ2-7; D gene uncertain. Trimming shortened V by 8 bases and J by 3 bases, and 14 bases separated the two germline ends. The CDR3 consists of 13 residues. The germline V gene has CDR1 MNHEY and CDR2 SMNVEV (reference sequence). CDR3 sequence (DNA): TGTGCCAGCCGGCCGACAAATTACTACGAGCAGTACTTC. Protein: CASRPTNYYEQYF.

The V call is TRBV29-1, the J call TRBJ2-3; D is unclear. Looked up from germline, CDR1 is SQVTM and CDR2 is ANQGSEA. Trimming left V 6 bases short and J 3 bases short, with 13 bases between. The CDR3 extends over 13 amino acids. CDR3 sequence reads: CSVERLSTDTQYF. Written as DNA, the CDR3 is TGCAGCGTCGAACGCCTGAGTACAGATACGCAGTATTTT.

This clone has more than one count but fewer than ten. The rearrangement joins TRBV27 to TRBJ2-2; D remains ambiguous. Trimming took 3 bases from V and 5 from J, leaving 7 bases between them. Germline V gives CDR1 MNHEY, CDR2 SMNVEV (reference sequence). The length of the CDR3 is 13 residues. The CDR3 is CASSLTETGELFF. The CDR3 region has the DNA TGTGCCAGCAGTTTGACTGAGACCGGGGAGCTGTTTTTT.

The chain combines TRBV5-1 with TRBJ1-2, with D perhaps TRBD1 (5 bases). The V and J ends lost 4 bases and 3 bases respectively, with 19 bases between them. The CDR3 loop spans 16 amino acids. Germline assignment: CDR1 SGHRS and CDR2 YFSETQ. CDR3 in amino acids: CASSPSRVGGYYGYTF. As DNA, the CDR3 is TGCGCCAGCAGCCCCTCCCGGGTGGGGGGATACTATGGCTACACCTTC.

The V and J genes are TRBV24-1 and TRBJ2-7, with TRBD1 matching 8 bases. CDR1 is KGHDR and CDR2 is SFDVKD in the germline V gene. The junction had 10 bases not matched to a gene; V was cut back by 7 bases and J by 6 bases. The CDR3 is 14 amino acids. The CDR3 sequence is CATRATGDASEQYF. As DNA, the CDR3 is TGTGCCACCAGAGCGACAGGGGATGCATCCGAGCAGTACTTC.

This clone has just one count. The chain links TRBV30 to TRBJ2-1; 7 bases align to TRBD1. With V trimmed by 7 bases and J by 8 bases, 8 bases remained unmatched. CDR1 and CDR2 (germline): GTSNPN, SVGIG (reference sequence). This CDR3 contains 12 residues. The CDR3 here is CAYNRGGDEQFF. As DNA, the CDR3 is TGTGCCTACAACAGGGGCGGCGATGAGCAGTTCTTC. Full variable domain (missing parts from reference TRBV30 and TRBJ2-1): SQTIHQWPATLVQPVGSPLSLECTVEGTSNPNLYWYRQAAGRGLQLLFYSVGIGQISSEVPQNLSASRPQDRQFILSSKKLLLSDSGFYLCAYNRGGDEQFFGPGTRLTVL.

The V call is TRBV19, the J call TRBJ2-3; D unresolved. CDR1 LNHDA and CDR2 SQIVND come from the germline V gene (reference sequence). Trimming took 11 bases from V and 6 from J, leaving 9 bases between them. CDR3 length: 10 residues. The CDR3 nucleotides are TGTGCCCCTAGTCGCGATACGCAGTATTTT. Protein: CAPSRDTQYF.

The J gene is TRBJ1-2, the V gene TRBV28, with a possible D match to TRBD1 (6 bases). Trimming took off 5 bases at V and 2 bases at J, with 21 bases between the two ends. Germline values: CDR1 MDHEN, CDR2 SYDVKM. This CDR3 is 17 amino acids long. CDR3 nucleotides: TGTGCCAGCAGTACTCCGGGGGGGACAATTCCCAACTATGGCTACACCTTC. Translated, it gives CASSTPGGTIPNYGYTF.

This clone appeared a few times. The V gene is TRBV19, the J gene TRBJ2-2; D might be TRBD1 (6 bases). The germline CDR1 and CDR2 sequences are LNHDA and SQIVND (reference sequence). V was shortened by 3 bases and J by 2 bases, with 10 bases between the two germline ends. This CDR3 comprises 15 residues. The CDR3 DNA sequence: TGTGCCAGTAGTATGGCAGGGGTAAACACCGGGGAGCTGTTTTTT. Amino acids: CASSMAGVNTGELFF.